This is a list of T cell receptor beta chains from one sample in a study of blood T cell repertoires in COVID-19. Data came from immunoSEQ multiplex PCR; TCRdb stores just in-frame clones and leaves some out. The sample holds roughly 200,000 clones, roughly 85% seen once. The specimen was peripheral blood. All receptors derive from a man in his 60s with acute or convalescent COVID-19. CDR3s include the opening cysteine and the closing phenylalanine or tryptophan. The D gene is left open where the match is weak. Only some rows state a clone size, as once, few, many or a class for expanded clones.

cdr3_length: 17
j_call: TRBJ1-5
clone_size: once
v_call: TRBV3-1/TRBV3-2
d_call: NA
cdr3_aa: CASSQDPPGYSNQPQHF
cdr3_nt: TGTGCCAGCAGCCAAGATCCCCCAGGATATAGCAATCAGCCCCAGCATTTT

cdr3_length: 15
j_call: TRBJ1-4
clone_size: NA
v_call: TRBV19
d_call: NA
cdr3_aa: CASTSGRSTNEKLFF
cdr3_nt: TGTGCCAGTACATCGGGGAGGTCAACTAATGAAAAACTGTTTTTT

cdr3_length: 17
j_call: TRBJ1-1
clone_size: NA
v_call: TRBV14
d_call: TRBD1
cdr3_aa: CASSQEAGGWENTEAFF
cdr3_nt: TGTGCCAGCAGCCAAGAAGCAGGGGGCTGGGAGAACACTGAAGCTTTCTTT

cdr3_length: 16
j_call: TRBJ2-3
clone_size: NA
v_call: TRBV5-1
d_call: TRBD2
cdr3_aa: CASSTGGLAAIDTQYF
cdr3_nt: TGCGCCAGCAGCACCGGAGGTCTAGCGGCCATAGATACGCAGTATTTT

cdr3_length: 15
j_call: TRBJ2-3
clone_size: NA
v_call: TRBV18
d_call: TRBD2
cdr3_aa: CASSLGLAGTDTQYF
cdr3_nt: TGTGCCAGCTCCCTCGGACTAGCGGGGACAGATACGCAGTATTTT

cdr3_length: 14
j_call: TRBJ2-5
clone_size: NA
v_call: TRBV3-1/TRBV3-2
d_call: NA
cdr3_aa: CASTRTGGGETQYF
cdr3_nt: TGTGCCAGCACCCGAACAGGGGGGGGAGAGACCCAGTACTTC

cdr3_length: 13
j_call: TRBJ2-7
clone_size: NA
v_call: TRBV28
d_call: NA
cdr3_aa: CASTTLAAGEQYF
cdr3_nt: TGTGCCAGCACGACACTAGCCGCGGGGGAGCAGTACTTC

cdr3_length: 11
j_call: TRBJ2-1
clone_size: NA
v_call: TRBV5-5
d_call: NA
cdr3_aa: CASSLYNEQFF
cdr3_nt: TGTGCCAGCAGCCTTTACAATGAGCAGTTCTTC

cdr3_length: 14
j_call: TRBJ2-7
clone_size: NA
v_call: TRBV7-8
d_call: TRBD1
cdr3_aa: CASSFPTGVNEQYF
cdr3_nt: TGTGCCAGCAGCTTTCCCACAGGGGTTAACGAGCAGTACTTC

cdr3_length: 17
j_call: TRBJ1-4
clone_size: NA
v_call: TRBV9
d_call: NA
cdr3_aa: CASSPLEGSATNEKLFF
cdr3_nt: TGTGCCAGCAGCCCTTTGGAAGGGAGTGCAACTAATGAAAAACTGTTTTTT